This TCR beta chain was found in a study of response to subunit inactivated influenza vaccine. Study-wide results and caveats: Authors suggested that a seasonal influenza vaccination recruits few new T cells each time.

Using its own MiXCR run on the RT-PCR reads, TCRdb lists one record per CDR3 protein. The top ten hold roughly 10% of the sample, which has 700,000 to 900,000 distinct CDR3 sequences, 20% to 25% seen once. The V gene end was trimmed by 5 bases and the J gene end by 6 bases; junction bases not matched to a gene: 6. This CDR3 spans 13 amino acids. This clonotype turned up a few times. What it binds is unknown. The sample here was PBMCs from blood, taken 4 to 6 days after vaccination. The chain joins TRBV12-3 or TRBV12-4 to TRBJ2-7; 8 nucleotides line up with TRBD1. The clonotype was recovered from a man aged 45-60 years who received an inactivated influenza vaccine. CDR3 sequence (DNA): TGTGCCAGCAGTCCCAAGACAGGGGCCGAGCAGTACTTC. It encodes CASSPKTGAEQYF.